The 17 T cell receptor beta chains in this list originate from one sample, sequenced in a study of regulatory T cells in long-lasting Graves disease. Library construction for TCR beta used iRepertoire HTBI primers and Arm-PCR of CDR3 regions. TCRdb reanalysed the multiplex PCR reads using MiXCR and keeps one entry per CDR3 protein. The sample lists roughly 410,000 distinct CDR3 sequences; approximately 16% were seen once. Time point meaning: newly diagnosed GD, antithyroid drugs for less than 3 months. Isolated PBMC RNA provided the starting material for the TCR library. These data were likewise used in another study, on T cells in Graves' hyperthyroidism and ophthalmopathy.

This specimen was peripheral blood mononuclear cells (PBMCs), taken at new diagnosis, from a patient treated with antithyroid drugs. The receptors originated from a woman aged 40 to 50 with Graves disease.

The J gene is TRBJ2-5, the V gene TRBV6-1, with 14 nucleotides matching TRBD2. J was trimmed by 5 bases and V by 1 base; bases with no gene match: 0. The V gene's germline CDR1 is MNHNS and CDR2 SASEGT. There are 15 residues in the CDR3. CDR3 in DNA: TGTGCCAGCAGTGAAGGGACTAGCGGGAGGGAGACCCAGTACTTC. Its translation: CASSEGTSGRETQYF.

J is TRBJ2-7 and V is TRBV19; D is unresolved. Germline values: CDR1 LNHDA, CDR2 SQIVND (reference sequence). Trimming left V 3 bases short and J 4 bases short, with 13 bases between. This CDR3 has 14 amino acids. The CDR3 is CASSMIGSVYEQYF. The CDR3, as DNA: TGTGCCAGTAGTATGATAGGCAGTGTGTACGAGCAGTACTTC. The variable domain in full, with the rest retrieved from reference TRBV19 and TRBJ2-7, is DGGITQSPKYLFRKEGQNVTLSCEQNLNHDAMYWYRQDPGQGLRLIYYSQIVNDFQKGDIAEGYSVSREKKESFPLTVTSAQKNPTAFYLCASSMIGSVYEQYFGPGTRLTVT.

Many counts were recorded for this clonotype. The chain employs TRBV18 and TRBJ2-2; a weak D match, TRBD2 (6 bases). CDR1 KGHSH and CDR2 LQKENI come from the germline V gene. V shed 1 base and J shed 1 base, with 7 bases lying between them. The CDR3 length is 15 residues. The CDR3 sequence is CASSPLAENTGELFF. CDR3 coding DNA: TGTGCCAGCTCACCACTAGCGGAGAACACCGGGGAGCTGTTTTTT.

The chain has TRBV11-2 and TRBJ2-2, with 11 bases identical to TRBD2. J was trimmed by 3 bases and V by 5 bases; bases with no gene match: 2. The CDR3 runs to 15 residues. CDR1 is SGHAT, CDR2 FQNNGV, per germline. The CDR3 spells CASSIAGGHTGELFF. The CDR3 DNA sequence: TGTGCCAGCAGCATAGCGGGGGGGCACACCGGGGAGCTGTTTTTT.

Points on this clonotype: This may arise from a read error, as a much more abundant clone is one base away. The chain has TRBV6-5 and TRBJ2-7; tentatively, D is TRBD2 (6 bases). The CDR3 runs to 15 residues. Germline lookup yields CDR1 MNHEY and CDR2 SVGAGI. Trimming removed 2 bases at V and 2 bases at J, with 13 bases between. CDR3 in DNA: TGTGCCAGCAGTTACGGGACTGGCGCAACCTACGAGCAGTACTTC. This encodes CASSYGTGATYEQYF.

The J gene is TRBJ1-2, the V gene TRBV19; D ambiguous. The CDR3 length is 13 residues. Germline V gene lookup returns CDR1 LNHDA and CDR2 SQIVND (reference sequence). Between the trimmed V and J ends, which lost 5 bases and 4 bases, there was a span of 11 bases. CDR3 DNA sequence: TGTGCCAGTAGTGCTCAGAAAAGCTATGGCTACACCTTC. This encodes CASSAQKSYGYTF.

This clonotype has a count of ten or more. This sequence joins TRBV11-2 and TRBJ2-1, with 8 nucleotides matching TRBD1. V lost 5 bases to trimming and J lost 1 base; unmatched junction nucleotides: 7. The germline CDR1 and CDR2 sequences are SGHAT and FQNNGV. The CDR3 length is 16 residues. CDR3: CASSTRTGKSYNEQFF. CDR3 DNA sequence: TGTGCCAGCAGCACACGGACAGGGAAATCCTACAATGAGCAGTTCTTC.

For the CDR3, the DNA is TGTGCCAGCAGCTTACTCCCTACTAGCGGGGTGAACACCGGGGAGCTGTTTTTT. Its protein product is CASSLLPTSGVNTGELFF. The chain carries TRBV7-2 and TRBJ2-2; 10 bases are a match to TRBD2. This CDR3 has 18 residues. The ends lost 2 bases at V and 1 base at J; junction bases unmatched: 7. CDR1 is SGHTA and CDR2 is FQGNSA in the germline V gene.

The CDR3 spells CASSLAGTAEAFF. The CDR3 DNA follows: TGTGCCAGCAGCTTAGCGGGGACAGCTGAAGCTTTCTTT. This sequence joins TRBV11-2 and TRBJ1-1; TRBD1 matches 7 bases. The germline gives CDR1 SGHAT, CDR2 FQNNGV. With V trimmed by 1 base and J by 6 bases, 2 bases remained unmatched. The CDR3 is made up of 13 amino acids.

This clonotype has just a few counts. The chain uses TRBV2 and TRBJ1-3; D unresolved. V was pared by 6 bases and J by 1 base, with 19 bases between. The CDR3 covers 17 residues. Looked up from germline, CDR1 is SNHLY and CDR2 is FYNNEI. The CDR3 loop reads CASRPRPFTGSGNTIYF. As DNA, the CDR3 is TGTGCCAGCAGACCCCGTCCGTTCACTGGGTCTGGAAACACCATATATTTT.

J is TRBJ1-1 and V is TRBV20-1; TRBD1 aligns across 8 bases. Germline loops: CDR1 DFQATT, CDR2 SNEGSKA (reference sequence). The CDR3 covers 15 residues. The ends lost 0 bases at V and 4 bases at J; junction bases unmatched: 7. As DNA, the CDR3 is TGCAGTGCTAGAGATCTTCGGACAGGGCTCACTGAAGCTTTCTTT. Residues: CSARDLRTGLTEAFF.

This clonotype was counted ten times or more. The rearrangement uses TRBV19 and TRBJ1-2, with 12 positions matching TRBD1. Unmatched junction bases numbered 8, after V lost 7 bases and J lost 8 bases. This CDR3 contains 14 residues. CDR1 LNHDA and CDR2 SQIVND come from the germline V gene (reference sequence). CDR3 in DNA: TGTGCCAGTACCCCGGGACAGGGGGCGACGGGCTACACCTTC. Its protein product is CASTPGQGATGYTF.

This clonotype was found a few times. The chain recombines TRBV6-1 with TRBJ1-2, with D tentatively TRBD1 (6 bases). V lost 9 bases to trimming and J lost 8 bases, with 19 bases between them. The CDR3 contains 13 residues. Germline V lookup: CDR1 MNHNS, CDR2 SASEGT. In DNA, the CDR3 is TGTGCCAGTTACGGGGGGGCTGCTCGAGGCTACACCTTC. Residues: CASYGGAARGYTF.

The rearrangement links TRBV10-3 to TRBJ2-6; 7 nucleotides match TRBD1. Germline CDR1 ENHRY, CDR2 SYGVKD. Trimming cost V 6 bases and J 0 bases; bases outside gene matches: 8. The CDR3 consists of 17 residues. CDR3 coding DNA: TGTGCCATCAGCTACAGGGGATCCGGCTCTGGGGCCAACGTCCTGACTTTC. It specifies CAISYRGSGSGANVLTF.

This clonotype showed up just a few times. A read error is likely, as this CDR3 ends without the conserved phenylalanine or tryptophan. V usage is TRBV27 and J usage is TRBJ2-1; 12 nucleotides line up with TRBD2. Losses at the gene ends were 4 bases for V and 4 bases for J; bases not matched to a gene: 2. CDR1 and CDR2 (germline): MNHEY, SMNVEV (reference sequence). The CDR3 covers 15 residues. The CDR3: CASSSGLAGYNEQFL. CDR3 DNA sequence: TGTGCCAGCAGTTCTGGACTAGCGGGATACAATGAGCAGTTCCTC.

The gene calls are TRBV6-1 and TRBJ1-3; D gene unclear. The CDR3 has 14 amino acids. V shed 3 bases and J shed 0 bases, with 6 bases lying between them. CDR1 and CDR2 from the germline V gene are MNHNS and SASEGT. CDR3 sequence reads: CASSDLSSGNTIYF. CDR3 sequence (DNA): TGTGCCAGCAGTGACCTGAGCTCTGGAAACACCATATATTTT.

Ten or more counts support this clonotype. The chain combines TRBV11-3 with TRBJ2-1; tentative D call: TRBD2 (5 bases). V was cut by 5 bases and J by 7 bases, with 9 bases left in between. Looked up from germline, CDR1 is SGHNT and CDR2 is YENEEA. The CDR3 totals 12 residues. CDR3 DNA sequence: TGTGCCAGCAGCGGCGGAGGTAATGAGCAGTTCTTC. This codes for CASSGGGNEQFF.